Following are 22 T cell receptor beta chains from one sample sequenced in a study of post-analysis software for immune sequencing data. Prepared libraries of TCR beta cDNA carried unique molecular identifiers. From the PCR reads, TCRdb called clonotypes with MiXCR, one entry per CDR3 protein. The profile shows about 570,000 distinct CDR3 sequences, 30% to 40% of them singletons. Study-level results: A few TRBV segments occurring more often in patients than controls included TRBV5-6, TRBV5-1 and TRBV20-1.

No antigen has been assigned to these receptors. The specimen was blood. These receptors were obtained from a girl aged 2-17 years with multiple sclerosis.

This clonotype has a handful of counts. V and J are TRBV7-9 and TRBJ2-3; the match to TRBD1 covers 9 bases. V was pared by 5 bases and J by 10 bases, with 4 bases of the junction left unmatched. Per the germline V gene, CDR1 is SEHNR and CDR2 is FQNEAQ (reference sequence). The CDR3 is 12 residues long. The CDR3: CASSPGQGSQYF. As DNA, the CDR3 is TGTGCCAGCAGCCCCGGACAGGGGTCGCAGTATTTT.

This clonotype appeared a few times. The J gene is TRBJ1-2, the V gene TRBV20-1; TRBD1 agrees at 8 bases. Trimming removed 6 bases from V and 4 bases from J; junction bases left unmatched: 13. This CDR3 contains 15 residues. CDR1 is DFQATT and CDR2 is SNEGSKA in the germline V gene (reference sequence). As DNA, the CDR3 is TGCAGTGCACCACTGACAGGGGCGCGGTCCTATGGCTACACCTTC. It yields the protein CSAPLTGARSYGYTF.

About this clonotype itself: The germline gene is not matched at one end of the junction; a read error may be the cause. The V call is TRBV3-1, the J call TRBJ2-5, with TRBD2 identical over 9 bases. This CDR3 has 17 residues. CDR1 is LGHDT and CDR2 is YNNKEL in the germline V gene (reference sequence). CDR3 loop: CASSQAPSGGSQGTQYF. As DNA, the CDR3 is TGTGCCAGCAGCCAAGCTCCAAGCGGGGGGTCTCAAGGGACCCAGTACTTC.

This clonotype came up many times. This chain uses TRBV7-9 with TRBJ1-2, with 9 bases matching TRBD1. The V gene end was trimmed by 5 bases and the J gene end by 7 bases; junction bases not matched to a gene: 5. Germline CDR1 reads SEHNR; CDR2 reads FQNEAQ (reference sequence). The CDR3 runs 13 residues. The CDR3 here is CASSPGTGLGYTF. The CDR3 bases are TGTGCCAGCAGCCCCGGGACAGGGCTTGGCTACACCTTC.

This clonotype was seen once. The CDR3 sequence is CASSLGGGRSNQPQHF. For the CDR3, the DNA is TGTGCCAGCAGCCTTGGCGGGGGTAGAAGCAATCAGCCCCAGCATTTT. The V gene is TRBV27, the J gene TRBJ1-5; possible D gene TRBD1, 5 bases. This CDR3 has 16 residues. With 6 bases removed from V and 1 base from J, the gap between germline ends came to 16 bases. CDR1 MNHEY and CDR2 SMNVEV come from the germline V gene (reference sequence).

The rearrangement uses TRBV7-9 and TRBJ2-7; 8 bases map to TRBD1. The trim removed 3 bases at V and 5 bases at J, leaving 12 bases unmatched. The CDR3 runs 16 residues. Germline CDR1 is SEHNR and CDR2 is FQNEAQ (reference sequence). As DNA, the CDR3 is TGTGCCAGCAGCTTTGGGGCCGGGACAGGAAAGGACGAGCAGTACTTC. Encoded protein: CASSFGAGTGKDEQYF.

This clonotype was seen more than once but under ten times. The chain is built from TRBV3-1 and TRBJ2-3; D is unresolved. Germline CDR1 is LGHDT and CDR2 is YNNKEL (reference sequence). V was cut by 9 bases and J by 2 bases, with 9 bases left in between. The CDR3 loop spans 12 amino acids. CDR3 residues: CASQDPTDTQYF. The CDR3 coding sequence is TGTGCCAGTCAAGACCCCACAGATACGCAGTATTTT.

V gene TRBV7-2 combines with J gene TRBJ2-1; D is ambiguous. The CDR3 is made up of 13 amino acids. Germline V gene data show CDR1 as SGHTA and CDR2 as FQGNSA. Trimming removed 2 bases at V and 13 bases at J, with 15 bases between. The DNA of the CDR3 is TGTGCCAGCAGCTTATTATTTGATGAGACCCAGTTCTTC. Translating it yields CASSLLFDETQFF.

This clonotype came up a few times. CDR3 sequence (DNA): TGCGCCAGCAGCTATGGACTAGCGATGGATGAGCAGTTCTTC. Translated, it gives CASSYGLAMDEQFF. The gene calls are TRBV5-1 and TRBJ2-1; 9 bases map to TRBD2. In germline, CDR1 is SGHRS, CDR2 YFSETQ. V dropped 3 bases and J dropped 8; count of bases not matched to a gene: 6. The length of the CDR3 is 14 residues.

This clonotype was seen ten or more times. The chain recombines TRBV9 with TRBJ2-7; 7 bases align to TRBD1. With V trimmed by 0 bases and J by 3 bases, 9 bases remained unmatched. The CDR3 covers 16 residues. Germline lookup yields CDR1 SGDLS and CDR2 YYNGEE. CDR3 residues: CASSVGVQGGNYEQYF. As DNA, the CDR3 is TGTGCCAGCAGCGTAGGTGTGCAAGGGGGCAACTACGAGCAGTACTTC. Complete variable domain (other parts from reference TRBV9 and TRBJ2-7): DSGVTQTPKHLITATGQRVTLRCSPRSGDLSVYWYQQSLDQGLQFLIQYYNGEERAKGNILERFSAQQFPDLHSELNLSSLELGDSALYFCASSVGVQGGNYEQYFGPGTRLTVT.

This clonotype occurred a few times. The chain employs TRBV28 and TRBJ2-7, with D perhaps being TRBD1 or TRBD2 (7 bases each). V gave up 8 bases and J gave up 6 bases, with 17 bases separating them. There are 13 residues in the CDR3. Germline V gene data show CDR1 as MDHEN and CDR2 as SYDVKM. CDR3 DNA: TGTGCCAGCTCCGAGACAGGGAGGGGCGAGCAGTACTTC. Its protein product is CASSETGRGEQYF.

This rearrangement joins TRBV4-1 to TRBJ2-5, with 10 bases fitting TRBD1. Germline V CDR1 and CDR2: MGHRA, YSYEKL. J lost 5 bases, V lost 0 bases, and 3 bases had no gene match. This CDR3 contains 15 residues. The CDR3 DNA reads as TGCGCCAGCAGCCAAGAAATGGGACAGGGGGAGACCCAGTACTTC. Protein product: CASSQEMGQGETQYF.

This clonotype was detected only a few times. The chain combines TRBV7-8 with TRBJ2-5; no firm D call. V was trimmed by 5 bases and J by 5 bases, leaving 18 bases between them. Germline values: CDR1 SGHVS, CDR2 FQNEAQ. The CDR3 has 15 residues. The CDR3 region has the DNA TGTGCCAGCAGCCCTCGACCGTCCCCGTCGGAGACCCAGTACTTC. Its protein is CASSPRPSPSETQYF.

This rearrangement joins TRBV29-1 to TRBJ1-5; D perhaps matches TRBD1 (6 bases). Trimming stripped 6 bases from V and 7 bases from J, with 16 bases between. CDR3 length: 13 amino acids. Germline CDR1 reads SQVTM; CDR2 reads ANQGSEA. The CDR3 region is CSVSQGVEQPQHF. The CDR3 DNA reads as TGCAGCGTCTCACAGGGCGTGGAACAGCCCCAGCATTTT.

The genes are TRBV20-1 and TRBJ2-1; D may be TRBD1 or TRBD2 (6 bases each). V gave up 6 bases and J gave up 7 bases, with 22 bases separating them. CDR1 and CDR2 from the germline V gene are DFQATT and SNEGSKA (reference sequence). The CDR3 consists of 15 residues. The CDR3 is CSARRFSGAGNEQFF. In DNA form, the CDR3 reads TGCAGTGCCCGACGCTTTTCAGGGGCGGGGAATGAGCAGTTCTTC.

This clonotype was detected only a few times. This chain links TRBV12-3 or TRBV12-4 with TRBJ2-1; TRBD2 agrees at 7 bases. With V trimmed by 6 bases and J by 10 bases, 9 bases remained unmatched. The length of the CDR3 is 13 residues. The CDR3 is CASSLNREDEQFF. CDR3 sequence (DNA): TGTGCCAGCAGCCTAAATCGGGAGGACGAGCAGTTCTTC.

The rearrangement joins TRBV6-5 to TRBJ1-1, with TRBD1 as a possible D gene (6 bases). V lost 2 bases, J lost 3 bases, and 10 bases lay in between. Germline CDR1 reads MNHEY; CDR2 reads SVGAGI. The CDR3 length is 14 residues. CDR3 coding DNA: TGTGCCAGCAGTTACACAGGGCAGGACACTGAAGCTTTCTTT. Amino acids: CASSYTGQDTEAFF.

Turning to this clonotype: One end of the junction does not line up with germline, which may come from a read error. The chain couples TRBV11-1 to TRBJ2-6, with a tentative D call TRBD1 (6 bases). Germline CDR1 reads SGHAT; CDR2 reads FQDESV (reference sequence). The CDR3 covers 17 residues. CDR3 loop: CTSSSDSLSSGANVLTF. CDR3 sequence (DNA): TGTACCAGCAGCTCGGACAGCCTGAGCTCTGGGGCCAACGTCCTGACTTTC.

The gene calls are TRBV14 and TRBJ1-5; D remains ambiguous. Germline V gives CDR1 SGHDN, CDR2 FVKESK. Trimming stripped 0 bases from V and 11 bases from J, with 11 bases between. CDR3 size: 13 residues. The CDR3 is CASSQDRVGAQHF. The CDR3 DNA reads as TGTGCCAGCAGCCAAGATAGAGTGGGTGCCCAGCATTTT.

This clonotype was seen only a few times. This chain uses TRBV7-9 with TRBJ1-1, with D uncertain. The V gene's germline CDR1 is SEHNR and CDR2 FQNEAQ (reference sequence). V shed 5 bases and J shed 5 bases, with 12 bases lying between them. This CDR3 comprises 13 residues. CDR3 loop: CASSLLEDTEAFF. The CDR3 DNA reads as TGTGCCAGCAGCCTTCTGGAGGATACTGAAGCTTTCTTT.

The CDR3 sequence: CASSLVGSRWTDTQYF. In DNA, the CDR3 is TGCGCCAGCAGCTTGGTCGGTAGCCGTTGGACAGATACGCAGTATTTT. The rearrangement links TRBV5-1 to TRBJ2-3; D uncertain. CDR1 and CDR2 (germline): SGHRS, YFSETQ. The CDR3 runs to 16 residues. The V end was cut by 0 bases, the J end by 3 bases, with 14 bases between.

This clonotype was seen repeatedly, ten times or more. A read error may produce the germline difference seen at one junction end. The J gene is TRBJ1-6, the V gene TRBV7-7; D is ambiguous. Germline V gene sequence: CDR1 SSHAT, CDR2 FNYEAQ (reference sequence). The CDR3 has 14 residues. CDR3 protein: CASSLAPGNSPLHF. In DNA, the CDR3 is TGTGCTAGCAGCTTAGCGCCAGGCAATTCACCCCTCCACTTT.